The clone carrying this T cell receptor beta chain was recorded a few times. This entry comes from a study of blood T cell repertoires in COVID-19. Study as a whole: The United States, Italy and Spain provided the acute and convalescent COVID-19 samples. In each case, the material was cDNA or gDNA derived from T cells, B-cell-depleted T cells, or PBMCs.

In the original analysis: Quantification of nucleated cells was approximated via reference gene primer amplification. Data came from immunoSEQ multiplex PCR; TCRdb stores just in-frame clones and leaves some out. V and J calls and clone size are those listed in that table; D and trimming were worked out from the DNA. The data contain about 190,000 clones, nearly 85% of them seen just once; the ten biggest clones take up under 5.5%. The length of the CDR3 is 15 residues. The germline V gene encodes CDR1 SGHVS and CDR2 FNYEAQ. The V gene lost 1 base and the J gene lost 9 bases, with 19 bases spanning the gap.

This clonotype was obtained from a young woman with acute or convalescent COVID-19. Source material: peripheral blood. V is TRBV7-6 and J is TRBJ2-7; perhaps TRBD1 as D (5 bases). CDR3 amino acids: CASSLGRGREGVQYF. The CDR3 nucleotides are TGTGCCAGCAGCTTAGGCCGCGGCAGGGAAGGAGTGCAGTACTTC.